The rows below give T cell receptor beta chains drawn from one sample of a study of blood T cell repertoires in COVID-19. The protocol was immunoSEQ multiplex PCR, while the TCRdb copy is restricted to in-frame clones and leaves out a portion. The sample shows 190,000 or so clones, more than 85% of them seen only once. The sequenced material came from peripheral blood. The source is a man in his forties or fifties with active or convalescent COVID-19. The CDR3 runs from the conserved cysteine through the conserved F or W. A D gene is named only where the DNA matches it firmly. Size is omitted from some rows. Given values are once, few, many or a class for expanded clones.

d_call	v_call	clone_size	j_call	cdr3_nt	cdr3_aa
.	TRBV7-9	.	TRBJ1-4	TGTGCCAGCAGTGGTCTTAGGGGAGGGGAAAAACTGTTTTTT	CASSGLRGGEKLFF
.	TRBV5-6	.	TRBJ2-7	TGTGCCAGCAGCATAAACCCGTGGGAGGCGGGGCCCTCCTACGAGCAGTACTTC	CASSINPWEAGPSYEQYF
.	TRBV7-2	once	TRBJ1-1	TGTGCCAGCAGCTTAGAGGCCCCTGGAGGCACTGAAGCTTTCTTT	CASSLEAPGGTEAFF
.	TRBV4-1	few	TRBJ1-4	TGCGCCAGCAGCCAAGAAGACCCAAGCACGGGGGAAAAACTGTTTTTT	CASSQEDPSTGEKLFF
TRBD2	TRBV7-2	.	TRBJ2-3	TGTGCCAGCAGCTGGGGGGGGACCTTCACAGATACGCAGTATTTT	CASSWGGTFTDTQYF
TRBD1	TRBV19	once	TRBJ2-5	TGTGCCAGTAGTATGGCCAGGGGGTTGAAGACCCAGTACTTC	CASSMARGLKTQYF
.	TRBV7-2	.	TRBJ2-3	TGTGCCAGCAGCTTAATCGGTTTTGGTGATAGCACAGATACGCAGTATTTT	CASSLIGFGDSTDTQYF
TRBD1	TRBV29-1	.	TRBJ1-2	TGCAGCGTTGAGGTGGGACAGCCACTAGTTTATGGCTACACCTTC	CSVEVGQPLVYGYTF
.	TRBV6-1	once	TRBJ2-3	TGTGCCAGCAGTGAAGGAGGGGGGGTAGATACGCAGTATTTT	CASSEGGGVDTQYF
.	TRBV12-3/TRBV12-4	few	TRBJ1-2	TGTGCCAGCAGTTCCAGGGCAGGCTACACCTTC	CASSSRAGYTF
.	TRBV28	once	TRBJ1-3	TGTGCCAGCAGCTTCGACAGACTCGGAAACACCATATATTTT	CASSFDRLGNTIYF
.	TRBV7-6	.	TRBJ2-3	TGTGCCAGCAGCCCTGGGGCGGACGCTCTCACAGATACGCAGTATTTT	CASSPGADALTDTQYF
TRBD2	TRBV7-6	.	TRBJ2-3	TGTGCCAGCAGCTTAATTGCGGGGGGTGTGACAGATACGCAGTATTTT	CASSLIAGGVTDTQYF
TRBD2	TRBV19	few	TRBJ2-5	TGTGCCAGTGCCCCTAGCGGGGGGGCGGAGACCCAGTACTTC	CASAPSGGAETQYF
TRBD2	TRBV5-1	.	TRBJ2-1	TGCGCCAGCAGCTTTCTACCGGGACTAGCGGGGGGCACAACAGTCTCCTCTATATACAATGAGCAGTTCTTC	CASSFLPGLAGGTTVSSIYNEQFF
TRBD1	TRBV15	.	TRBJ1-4	TGTGCCACCAGCAGAGCCGGGACAGGGGATGAAAAACTGTTTTTT	CATSRAGTGDEKLFF
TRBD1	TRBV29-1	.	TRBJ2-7	TGCAGCGTTCAAGACAGGGGCACCGAGCAGTACTTC	CSVQDRGTEQYF
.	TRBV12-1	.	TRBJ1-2	TGTGCCAGCAGCTTTGGGACAGGGAAGGACTATGGCTACACCTTC	CASSFGTGKDYGYTF
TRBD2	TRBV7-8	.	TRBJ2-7	TGTGCCAGCAGCTTAGGGAGTAGCGGGGGGGCCCACTACGAGCAGTACTTC	CASSLGSSGGAHYEQYF
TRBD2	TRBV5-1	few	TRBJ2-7	TGCGCCAGCAGCTTGACGGGAGGCCGGGAGAACGAGCAGTACTTC	CASSLTGGRENEQYF
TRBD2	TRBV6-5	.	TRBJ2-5	TGTGCCAGCAGTCCTGTCGGGGGGTTAGCGGAGACCCAGTACTTC	CASSPVGGLAETQYF
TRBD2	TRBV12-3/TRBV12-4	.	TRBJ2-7	TGTGCCAGCAGCCACCCCGGGGGGTACGAGCAGTACTTC	CASSHPGGYEQYF
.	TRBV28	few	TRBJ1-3	TGTGCCAGCAGTGGCCGGGGAAAATACTCTGGAAACACCATATATTTT	CASSGRGKYSGNTIYF
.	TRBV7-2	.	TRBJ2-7	TGTGCCAGCAGCTTAGAAGGCCCCAAACGGGGGAACTACGAGCAGTACTTC	CASSLEGPKRGNYEQYF
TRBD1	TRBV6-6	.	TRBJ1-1	TGTGCCAGCAGGCCTACAGGGGTGAACACTGAAGCTTTCTTT	CASRPTGVNTEAFF
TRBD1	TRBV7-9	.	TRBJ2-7	TGTGCCAGCAGCACAGGGGAACACGAGCAGTACTTC	CASSTGEHEQYF
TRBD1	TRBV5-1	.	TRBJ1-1	TGCGCCAGCAGCTCACAGGGGAGGTCCGAAGCTTTCTTT	CASSSQGRSEAFF
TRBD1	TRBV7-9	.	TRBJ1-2	TGTGCCAGCAGCACAGGGGGTATCCTCGGCTACACCTTC	CASSTGGILGYTF
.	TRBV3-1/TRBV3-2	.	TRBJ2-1	TGTGCCAGCAGCCAAGGGGCTACCTACTACAATGAGCAGTTCTTC	CASSQGATYYNEQFF
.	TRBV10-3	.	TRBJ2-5	TGTGCCATCAGTGAGTCCGGAGGCTCCCAAGAGACCCAGTACTTC	CAISESGGSQETQYF
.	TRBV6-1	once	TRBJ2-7	TGTGCCAGCAGTGAGACAGGCTACGAGCAGTACTTC	CASSETGYEQYF
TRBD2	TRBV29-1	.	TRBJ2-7	TGCAGCGTCCGCCGGGGGAGCGGGAGCTACGAGCAGTACTTC	CSVRRGSGSYEQYF
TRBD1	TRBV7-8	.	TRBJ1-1	TGTGCCAGCAGCTTAGGCGGGACAGGGGAGTACGACACTGAAGCTTTCTTT	CASSLGGTGEYDTEAFF
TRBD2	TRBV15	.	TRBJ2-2	TGTGCCACCAGCAGAGAGAGTAGCGGGTACACCGGGGAGCTGTTTTTT	CATSRESSGYTGELFF
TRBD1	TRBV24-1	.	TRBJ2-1	TGTGCCACCAGTGATTCCAGGGGGCGTGAGTCGTACAATGAGCAGTTCTTC	CATSDSRGRESYNEQFF
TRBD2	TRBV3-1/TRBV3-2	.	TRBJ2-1	TGTGCCAGCAAGGGAGGGAATGAGCAGTTCTTC	CASKGGNEQFF
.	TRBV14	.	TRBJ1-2	TGTGCCAGCAGCCAGGGGAGGAACTATGGCTACACCTTC	CASSQGRNYGYTF
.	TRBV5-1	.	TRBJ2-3	TGCGCCAGCCATGCACAGGGATTTGGCACAGATACGCAGTATTTT	CASHAQGFGTDTQYF
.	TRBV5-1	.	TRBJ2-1	TGCGCCAGCAGCTTGCGGACTGGCTCCTACAATGAGCAGTTCTTC	CASSLRTGSYNEQFF
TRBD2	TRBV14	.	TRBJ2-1	TGTGCCAGCAAGACGGGGGGGCCATGGGATGAGCAGTTCTTC	CASKTGGPWDEQFF
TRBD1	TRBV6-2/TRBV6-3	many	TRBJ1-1	TGTGCCAGCAGTTACTCCGACAGGGGGGGCACTGAAGCTTTCTTT	CASSYSDRGGTEAFF
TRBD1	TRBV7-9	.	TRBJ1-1	TGTGCCAGCAGCTTAGTTGGGGGACAGACGACTATGAACACTGAAGCTTTCTTT	CASSLVGGQTTMNTEAFF
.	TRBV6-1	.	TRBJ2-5	TGTGCCAGCAGTGAAACCGGGTCAGAGACCCAGTACTTC	CASSETGSETQYF